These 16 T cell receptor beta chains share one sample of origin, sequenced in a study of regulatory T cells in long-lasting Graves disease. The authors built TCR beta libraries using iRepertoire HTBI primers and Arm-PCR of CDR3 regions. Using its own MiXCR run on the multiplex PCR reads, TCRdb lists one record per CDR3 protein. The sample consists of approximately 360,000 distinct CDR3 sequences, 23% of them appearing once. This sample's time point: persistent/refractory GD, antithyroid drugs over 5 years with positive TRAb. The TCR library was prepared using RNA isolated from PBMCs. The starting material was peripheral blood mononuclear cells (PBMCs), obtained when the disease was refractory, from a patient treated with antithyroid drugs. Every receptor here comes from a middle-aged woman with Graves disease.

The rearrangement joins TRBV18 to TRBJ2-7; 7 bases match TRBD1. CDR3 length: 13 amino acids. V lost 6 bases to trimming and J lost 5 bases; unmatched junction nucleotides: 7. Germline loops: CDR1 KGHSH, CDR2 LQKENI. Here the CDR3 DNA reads TGTGCCAGCTCCCGACAGGGTACGGACGAGCAGTACTTC. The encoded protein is CASSRQGTDEQYF.

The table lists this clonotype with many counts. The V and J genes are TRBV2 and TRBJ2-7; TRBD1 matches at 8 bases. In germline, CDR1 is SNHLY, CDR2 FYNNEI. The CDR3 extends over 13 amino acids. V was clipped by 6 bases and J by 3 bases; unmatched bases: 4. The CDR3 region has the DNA TGTGCCAGCAGCCGGGACAGGTTCTACGAGCAGTACTTC. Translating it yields CASSRDRFYEQYF.

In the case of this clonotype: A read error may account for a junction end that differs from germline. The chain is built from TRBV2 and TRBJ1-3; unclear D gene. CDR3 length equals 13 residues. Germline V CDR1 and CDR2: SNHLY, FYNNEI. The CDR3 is CASSGVSGNTTYF. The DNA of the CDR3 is TGTGCCAGCAGTGGGGTGTCTGGAAACACCACATATTTT.

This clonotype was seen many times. The CDR3: CASSPRTVSYEQYF. The CDR3 DNA is TGTGCCAGCAGTCCGCGGACGGTCTCCTACGAGCAGTACTTC. This rearrangement joins TRBV27 to TRBJ2-7; D gene uncertain. This CDR3 region has 14 residues. The germline V gene encodes CDR1 MNHEY and CDR2 SMNVEV (reference sequence). The V end was cut by 5 bases, the J end by 0 bases, with 11 bases between.

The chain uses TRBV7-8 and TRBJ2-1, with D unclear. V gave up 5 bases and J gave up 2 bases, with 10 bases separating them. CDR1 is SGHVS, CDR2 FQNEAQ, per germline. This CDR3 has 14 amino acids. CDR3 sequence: CASSPTRTYNEQFF. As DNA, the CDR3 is TGTGCCAGCAGCCCCACGAGGACCTACAATGAGCAGTTCTTC.

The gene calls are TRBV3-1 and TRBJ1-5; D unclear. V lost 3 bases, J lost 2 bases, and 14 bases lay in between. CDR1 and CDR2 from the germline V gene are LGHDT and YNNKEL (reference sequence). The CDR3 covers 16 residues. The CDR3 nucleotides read TGTGCCAGCAGCCAGGGCAGCACTCGAGGCAATCAGCCCCAGCATTTT. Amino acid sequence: CASSQGSTRGNQPQHF.

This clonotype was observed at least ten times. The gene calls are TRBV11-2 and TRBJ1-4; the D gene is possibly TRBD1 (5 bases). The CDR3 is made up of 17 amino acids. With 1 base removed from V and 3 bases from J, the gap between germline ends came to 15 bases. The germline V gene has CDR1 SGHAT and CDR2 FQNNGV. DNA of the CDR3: TGTGCCAGCAGCTTAGGCTTCGCCAGGGCCCCTAATGAAAAACTGTTTTTT. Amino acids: CASSLGFARAPNEKLFF.

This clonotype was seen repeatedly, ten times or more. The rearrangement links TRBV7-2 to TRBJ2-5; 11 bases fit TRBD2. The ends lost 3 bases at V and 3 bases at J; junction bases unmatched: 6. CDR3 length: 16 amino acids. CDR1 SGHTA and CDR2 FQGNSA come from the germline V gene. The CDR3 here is CASSFTVTSGEETQYF. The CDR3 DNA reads TGTGCCAGCAGCTTTACGGTGACTAGCGGGGAAGAGACCCAGTACTTC.

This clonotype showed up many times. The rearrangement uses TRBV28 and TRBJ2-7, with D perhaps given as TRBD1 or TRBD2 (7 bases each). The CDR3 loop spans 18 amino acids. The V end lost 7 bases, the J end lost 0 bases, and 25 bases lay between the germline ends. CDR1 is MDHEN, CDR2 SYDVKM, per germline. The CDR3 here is CASITATVGGDSSYEQYF. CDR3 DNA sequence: TGTGCCAGCATCACAGCGACGGTGGGGGGGGACAGCTCCTACGAGCAGTACTTC. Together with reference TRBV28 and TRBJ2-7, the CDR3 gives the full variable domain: DVKVTQSSRYLVKRTGEKVFLECVQDMDHENMFWYRQDPGLGLRLIYFSYDVKMKEKGDIPEGYSVSREKKERFSLILESASTNQTSMYLCASITATVGGDSSYEQYFGPGTRLTVT.

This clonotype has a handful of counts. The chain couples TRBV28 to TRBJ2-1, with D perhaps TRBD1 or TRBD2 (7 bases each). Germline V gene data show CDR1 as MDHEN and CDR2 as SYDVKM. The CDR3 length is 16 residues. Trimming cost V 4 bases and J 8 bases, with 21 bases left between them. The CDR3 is CASSSGGQPFVHEQFF. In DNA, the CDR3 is TGTGCCAGCAGTTCGGGGGGACAGCCTTTCGTCCATGAGCAGTTCTTC. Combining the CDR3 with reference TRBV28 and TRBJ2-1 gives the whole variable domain DVKVTQSSRYLVKRTGEKVFLECVQDMDHENMFWYRQDPGLGLRLIYFSYDVKMKEKGDIPEGYSVSREKKERFSLILESASTNQTSMYLCASSSGGQPFVHEQFFGPGTRLTVL.

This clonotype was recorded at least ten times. For the CDR3, the DNA is TGTGCCAGCACCCAGCTGGAGTCAATTAATGAAAAACTGTTTTTT. This translates into CASTQLESINEKLFF. V gene TRBV12-3 or TRBV12-4 combines with J gene TRBJ1-4, with D hard to call. V was clipped by 7 bases and J by 4 bases, with 16 bases between them. The CDR3 is made up of 15 amino acids.

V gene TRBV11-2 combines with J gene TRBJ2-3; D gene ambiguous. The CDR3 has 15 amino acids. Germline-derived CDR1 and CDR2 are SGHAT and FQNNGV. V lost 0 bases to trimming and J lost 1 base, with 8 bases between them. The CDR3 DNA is TGTGCCAGCAGCTTAGAAAGCCAAGGCACAGATACGCAGTATTTT. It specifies CASSLESQGTDTQYF.

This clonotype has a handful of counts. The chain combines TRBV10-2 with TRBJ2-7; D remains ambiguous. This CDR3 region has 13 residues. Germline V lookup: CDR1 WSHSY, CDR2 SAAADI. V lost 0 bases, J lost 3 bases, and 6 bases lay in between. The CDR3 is CASSESYNYEQYF. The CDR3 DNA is TGCGCCAGCAGTGAGTCTTACAACTACGAGCAGTACTTC.

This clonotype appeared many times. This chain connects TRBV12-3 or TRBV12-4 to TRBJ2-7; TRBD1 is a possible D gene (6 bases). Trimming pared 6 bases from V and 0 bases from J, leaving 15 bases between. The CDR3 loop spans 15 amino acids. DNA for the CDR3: TGTGCCAGCAGCAGAGGACAGACGATCTCCTACGAGCAGTACTTC. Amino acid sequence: CASSRGQTISYEQYF.

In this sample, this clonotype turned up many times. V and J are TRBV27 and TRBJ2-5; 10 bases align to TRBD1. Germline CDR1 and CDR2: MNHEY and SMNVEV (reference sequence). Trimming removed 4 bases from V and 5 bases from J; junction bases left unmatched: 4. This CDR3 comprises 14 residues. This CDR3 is CASSSGQGRETQYF. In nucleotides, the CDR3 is TGTGCCAGCAGTTCGGGACAGGGGAGGGAGACCCAGTACTTC.

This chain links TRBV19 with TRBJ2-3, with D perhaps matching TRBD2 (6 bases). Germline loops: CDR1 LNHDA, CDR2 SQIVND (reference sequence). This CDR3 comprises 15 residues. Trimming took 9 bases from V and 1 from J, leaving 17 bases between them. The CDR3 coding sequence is TGTGCCAGCGCCCATCTAGCGTGGGGCACAGATACGCAGTATTTT. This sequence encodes CASAHLAWGTDTQYF.